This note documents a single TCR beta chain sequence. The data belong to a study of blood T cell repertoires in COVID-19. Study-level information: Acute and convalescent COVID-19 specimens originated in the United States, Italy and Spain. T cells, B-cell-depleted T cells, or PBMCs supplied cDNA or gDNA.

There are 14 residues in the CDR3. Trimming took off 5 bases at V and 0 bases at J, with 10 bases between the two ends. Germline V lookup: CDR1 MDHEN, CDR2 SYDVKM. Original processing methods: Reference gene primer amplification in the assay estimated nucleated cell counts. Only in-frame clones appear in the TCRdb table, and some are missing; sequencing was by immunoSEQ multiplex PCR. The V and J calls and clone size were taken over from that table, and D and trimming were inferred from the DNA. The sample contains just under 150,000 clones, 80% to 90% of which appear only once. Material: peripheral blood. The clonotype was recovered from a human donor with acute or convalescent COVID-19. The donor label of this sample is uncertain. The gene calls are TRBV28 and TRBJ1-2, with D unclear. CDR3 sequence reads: CASSTQRTNYGYTF. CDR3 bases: TGTGCCAGCAGTACCCAGAGGACTAACTATGGCTACACCTTC.